This T cell receptor (beta chain) originates from a study of identical twins (dated by TCRdb to about 2016). Context from the whole study: The study deep-sequenced TCR alpha and beta repertoires from monozygotic twins, unrelated adults of various ages and cord blood to test whether fetal clonotypes persist. To rule out contamination, the twin experiments were replicated at different times with different library preparation protocols.

V is clipped by 3 bases and J by 1 base, and the sequence between their germline boundaries is 13 bases long. From the cysteine up to the phenylalanine, the CDR3 has a length of 16 residues. Only the CDR3 region is kept as DNA, spanning 48 bases read in frame from base 1. Libraries were prepared through 5' RACE. The instrument given in TCRdb is Illumina HiSeq 2000. A universal primer binding site was introduced by template switching, and a unique molecular identifier was present in the final cDNA, enabling accurate counting of TCR cDNA molecules. Specific primers in the conserved constant-segment region were used to synthesize first-strand cDNA for the TCR alpha and beta chains. To control for contamination, each cDNA library was double barcoded with a SMART-Mk sample barcode plus Illumina barcodes. Two successive PCR steps introduced TruSeq adapter sequences along with Illumina sample barcodes. The Illumina HiSeq platform was used with custom primers to sequence TCR alpha and beta cDNA libraries. The paper's processing steps were these. MiGEC processed the raw reads to extract unique molecular identifiers, while MiXCR was used to determine the CDR3 positions. Recombination models were inferred per individual with the repgenHMM and IGoR tools using an EM algorithm. The analysis of shared clonotypes was done with the tcR package in R, with sharing normalized by the product of cloneset sizes. To study raw recombination without the effects of thymic and clonal selection, out-of-frame nonproductive sequences were analyzed. The raw public data were reprocessed by TCRdb itself: fastp quality trimming at Q25, MiXCR clonotype calling, in-frame beta chains only. Under each unique CDR3 protein, matching rows form one entry showing the most common genes and DNA. Clone size and V and J calls follow TCRdb, not the original study. The sample data list approximately 600,000 distinct CDR3 sequences, and under 8.5% of these were observed just once. The ten largest clones represent less than 2% of the sample.

This clonotype was detected a few times. Its recognized antigen is unknown. Per-nucleotide qualities are absent, and no much larger clonotype sits a single base away. Overall study outcomes, separate from this receptor: Because the same donors could not be followed over many years, the conclusions relied on cross-sectional statistical analysis. Fewer insertions were carried by abundant cord blood beta clonotypes, a similar but weaker trend appeared in young adult naive repertoires, and no such trend appeared in memory repertoires. In monozygotic twins, recombination models systematically underestimated out-of-frame TCR alpha sharing, but the models matched the sharing seen between unrelated individuals. Compared with coincidental sharing between unrelated individuals, an excess of low generation-probability sequences was observed among out-of-frame TCR alpha sequences shared between twins. Invariant T cells such as MAIT and iNKT could partly confound zero-insertion analyses, though diverse VJ usage argued against this for most clonotypes. In beta out-of-frame sequences, excess twin sharing was weaker, because having fewer shared sequences lowered the signal-to-noise ratio.

All donors were healthy Caucasians. Three pairs of female monozygotic twins, all aged roughly 18 to 29 years, were included in the twin cohort. The RNA used for TCR libraries was isolated from peripheral blood mononuclear cells. A further study also used this sample, focusing on yellow fever vaccine responses in identical twins. The second publication reports: The T cell response to vaccination in identical twins was reported by the authors to appear partly convergent and partly personalized. In the study, vaccine-responding T cell clones were precisely tracked in identical twins.

The sample taken for sequencing was PBMCs. The origin of this receptor is a woman younger than 35 in good health. The rearranged segments are TRBV12-3 or TRBV12-4 and TRBJ2-1, with no confident D gene call. The sequence in DNA is TGTGCCAGCAGTTTCGCCCCCGGTGGTTCCTACAATGAGCAGTTCTTC. It encodes CASSFAPGGSYNEQFF.